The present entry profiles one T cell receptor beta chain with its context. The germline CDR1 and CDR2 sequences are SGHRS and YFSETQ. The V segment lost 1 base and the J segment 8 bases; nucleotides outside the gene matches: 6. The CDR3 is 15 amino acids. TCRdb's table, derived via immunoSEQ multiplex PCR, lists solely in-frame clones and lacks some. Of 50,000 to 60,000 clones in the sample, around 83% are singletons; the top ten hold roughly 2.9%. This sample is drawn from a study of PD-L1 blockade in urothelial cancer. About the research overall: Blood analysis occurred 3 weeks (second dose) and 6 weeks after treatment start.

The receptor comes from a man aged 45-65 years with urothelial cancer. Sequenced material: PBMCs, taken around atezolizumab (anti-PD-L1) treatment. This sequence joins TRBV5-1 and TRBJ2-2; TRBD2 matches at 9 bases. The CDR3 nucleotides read TGCGCCAGCAGCTTGATTCCTAGCGGGACTGGGGAGCTGTTTTTT. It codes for CASSLIPSGTGELFF.